This T cell receptor beta chain stems from a study of identical twins. The germline V gene has CDR1 MGHRA and CDR2 YSYEKL. V was shortened by 0 bases and J by 3 bases, with 12 bases between the two germline ends. The CDR3 spans 15 residues. This clonotype was seen ten or more times. TCRdb re-analysed the 5' RACE reads in MiXCR, keeping a single row per CDR3 protein. The table shows 700,000 or so distinct CDR3 sequences, with less than 10% occurring only once. The same specimen was also included in a second study, on yellow fever vaccine responses in identical twins.

The sequencing sample was made of PBMCs. The receptor was isolated from a woman aged 18-35 years in good health. The genes are TRBV4-1 and TRBJ2-7; possibly TRBD2 for D (5 bases). DNA of the CDR3: TGCGCCAGCAGCCAAGAGGGGAGTACCTACTACGAGCAGTACTTC. Residues: CASSQEGSTYYEQYF.